The present T cell receptor (beta chain) was sequenced within a study of OX40 agonist ivuxolimab in advanced cancers. Study-level points and caveats: Partial responders receiving 0.1-3.0 mg/kg showed among the lowest clonal expansion.

A remark on this clone: The antigen is unknown.

Assay used: immunoSEQ multiplex PCR; TCRdb lists only in-frame clones, some missing. Of tens of thousands of clones detected, 85% appear once; the ten largest clones hold more than 3%. Blood was sampled at baseline, cycle 4 day 1, and cycle 7 day 1. The CDR3 is made up of 15 amino acids. V shed 3 bases, J shed 4 bases, and the junction held 5 bases outside the gene matches. The germline gives CDR1 SNHLY, CDR2 FYNNEI. J is TRBJ1-5 and V is TRBV2; 8 nucleotides match TRBD1. Sequencing was performed on CD4+ or CD8+ T cells sorted from blood, taken in a trial of the OX40 agonist ivuxolimab. The clonotype comes from an adult with an advanced solid tumor such as melanoma, head and neck, liver or kidney cancer. The chain's CDR3 is CASSDGQGGNQPQHF. CDR3 nucleotides: TGTGCCAGCAGTGACGGACAGGGCGGAAATCAGCCCCAGCATTTT.